Sequencing of this T cell receptor (beta chain) was carried out in a study of blood T cell repertoires in COVID-19 (dated by TCRdb to 2018 to 2020). The study in broad terms: The collaborator samples originated in the United States, Italy and Spain and spanned the acute and convalescent phases of COVID-19. The material from the prospective study consisted of cDNA or gDNA derived from T cells, B-cell-depleted T cells, or PBMCs. Subjects who had been exposed to COVID-19, were actively infected with it, or had recovered from it provided the deeply sampled blood TCRbeta repertoires that made up the dataset. A freely available public database, intended as a resource for researchers studying the immune response to SARS-CoV-2, is where the repertoires were released. The samples were drawn from two sources: the first 160 participants of the ongoing ImmuneRACE study, and 950 to 1,500 subjects contributed by 6 global collaborators. The sample metadata nearly always contained a de-identified subject ID, COVID-19 status, age in years and sex. Where HLA class I and class II types were available, the types were taken from metadata supplied by the sample provider, not from assay-based typing. The paper's findings and limits, for the study overall: The amount of clinical and demographic metadata varied by source and participant and was provided uncurated.

TCRbeta CDR3 regions were amplified from genomic DNA using the immunoSEQ Assay, a bias-controlled multiplex PCR. The study's own analysis went as follows. Within the assay, amplification of reference gene primers was used to estimate how many nucleated cells each sample contained. To quantify the absolute abundance of each unique TCRbeta CDR3 rearrangement, sequence reads were collapsed and filtered. For each sample, productive Simpson clonality was calculated by taking the square root of Simpson's diversity index across productive rearrangements. Drawn from immuneACCESS, this table holds only the in-frame rearrangements with V and J called that TCRdb kept. Clones are partly lost; checked studies trace under half to an unresolved V gene and leave the rest unexplained. D and trimming were read from the DNA, whereas the V and J calls and clone size are those reported in that table. Across this sample there are about 300,000 clones, with 83% seen only once. 8.5% to 9.5% of the sample goes to the ten largest clones.

CDR1 MNHEY and CDR2 SVGEGT are derived from the germline V gene. CDR3 length: 16 amino acids, cysteine to phenylalanine. Here the CDR3 DNA is all that survives: 48 bases in frame from base 1. Ends trimmed: V by 6 bases, J by 3 bases; bases unmatched to a gene: 11. Concerning this clone: Its antigen is not yet known. It has no much larger one-base neighbor in the sample; base qualities were not kept.

A second Seattle source provided samples from volunteer blood donors who had recovered from COVID-19. Each collaborating institution followed its own protocols to collect whole blood in K2EDTA tubes. Collaborator samples were shipped for TCRbeta analysis as frozen whole blood, isolated PBMCs, or DNA extracted from either sample type. Here the chain combines TRBV6-2 or TRBV6-3 and TRBJ2-1; TRBD1 agrees with 7 junctional bases. Sequencing used peripheral blood. The receptor comes from a woman aged 50 to 60 who had recovered from COVID-19. For the CDR3, the sequence is CASSSIWDSNYNEQFF. At the DNA level, the sequence is TGTGCCAGCAGCTCTATTTGGGACAGCAACTACAATGAGCAGTTCTTC.